A single sample gave rise to the 32 T cell receptor beta chains below, sequenced in a study of T cells in tuberculosis. The table came from immunoSEQ multiplex PCR; TCRdb's copy has only in-frame clones and leaves some out. The data hold 30,000 to 40,000 clones, with around 97% observed a single time. What was sequenced was PBMCs. These TCRs come from a donor aged 10-29 years with latent tuberculosis or without tuberculosis infection.

This chain links TRBV18 with TRBJ2-7, with D perhaps matching TRBD1 (5 bases). Germline loops: CDR1 KGHSH, CDR2 LQKENI. This CDR3 has 16 amino acids. V lost 1 base to trimming and J lost 0 bases, with 13 bases between them. The CDR3 coding sequence is TGTGCCAGCTCACCACTCGACACAGGAGCCTCCTACGAGCAGTACTTC. This sequence encodes CASSPLDTGASYEQYF.

The genes are TRBV25-1 and TRBJ2-7; 8 bases are shared with TRBD1. Germline lookup yields CDR1 MGHDK and CDR2 SYGVNS. J lost 3 bases, V lost 7 bases, and 11 bases had no gene match. The CDR3 spans 15 residues. The chain's CDR3 is CASTTTRQGIYEQYF. CDR3 nucleotides: TGTGCCAGCACCACAACTAGACAGGGGATCTACGAGCAGTACTTC.

This chain links TRBV10-3 with TRBJ1-1; the D is unclear. Deletions cut 7 bases from V and 0 bases from J, with 12 bases between. The CDR3 contains 14 residues. Per the germline V gene, CDR1 is ENHRY and CDR2 is SYGVKD. CDR3: CAIKRETMNTEAFF. DNA for the CDR3: TGTGCCATCAAGCGGGAGACCATGAACACTGAAGCTTTCTTT.

The chain has TRBV2 and TRBJ1-2, with D perhaps TRBD1 (6 bases). Germline assignment: CDR1 SNHLY and CDR2 FYNNEI. The CDR3 loop spans 17 amino acids. V was cut by 7 bases and J by 7 bases, with 28 bases left in between. Written as DNA, the CDR3 is TGTGCCAGCACTCGTCAAAGCTTGAGGGAGGGGGGAAGTGGCTACACCTTC. It codes for CASTRQSLREGGSGYTF.

This clone was seen once. The chain has TRBV7-8 and TRBJ2-7; 8 positions agree with TRBD1. Germline CDR1 is SGHVS and CDR2 is FQNEAQ. The V segment lost 5 bases and the J segment 0 bases; nucleotides outside the gene matches: 6. This CDR3 has 15 amino acids. The CDR3 DNA is TGTGCCAGCAGCCGAGACAGGGGCCCCTCCTACGAGCAGTACTTC. It encodes CASSRDRGPSYEQYF.

This clone showed up just once. The chain carries TRBV2 and TRBJ1-2; D call uncertain. Trimming pared 8 bases from V and 2 bases from J, leaving 6 bases between. Germline lookup yields CDR1 SNHLY and CDR2 FYNNEI. The CDR3 contains 11 residues. CDR3: CASSTNYGYTF. Here the CDR3 DNA reads TGTGCCAGCTCTACCAACTATGGCTACACCTTC.

V and J are TRBV6-1 and TRBJ1-2; D call uncertain. The CDR3 spans 11 residues. From germline, CDR1 is MNHNS and CDR2 SASEGT. The V and J ends lost 6 bases and 3 bases respectively, with 5 bases between them. CDR3 nucleotide sequence: TGTGCCAGCAGACAGTACTATGGCTACACCTTC. As protein: CASRQYYGYTF.

This chain connects TRBV6-6 to TRBJ1-1, with D possibly TRBD1 on 5 matching bases. Trimming cost V 4 bases and J 6 bases, with 15 bases left between them. Germline assignment: CDR1 MNHNY and CDR2 SVGAGI (reference sequence). The CDR3 runs 14 residues. CDR3 sequence (DNA): TGTGCCAGCAGTTTGGAACGGTGGGGGGCTGAAGCTTTCTTT. It codes for CASSLERWGAEAFF.

The chain combines TRBV2 with TRBJ1-1, with 8 bases aligning to TRBD1. The CDR3 contains 13 residues. Germline CDR1 is SNHLY and CDR2 is FYNNEI. V shed 3 bases and J 8 bases; nucleotides not matched to a gene: 5. The CDR3, as DNA: TGTGCCAGCAGTGATGCAGGGGGCCTCGAAGCTTTCTTT. Its translation is CASSDAGGLEAFF.

The gene calls are TRBV5-1 and TRBJ1-4; 9 bases match TRBD1. In germline, CDR1 is SGHRS, CDR2 YFSETQ. The CDR3 extends over 14 amino acids. V trimming: 0 bases; J trimming: 8 bases; junction bases outside the gene matches: 2. In DNA, the CDR3 is TGCGCCAGCAGCTTGGGGACAGGGGACGAAAAACTGTTTTTT. Protein product: CASSLGTGDEKLFF.

The chain couples TRBV2 to TRBJ2-2, with a tentative D call TRBD1 (5 bases). The ends were cut back, 1 base at V and 7 bases at J, with 7 bases in the middle. The CDR3 is 13 residues long. Germline CDR1 reads SNHLY; CDR2 reads FYNNEI. CDR3 nucleotide sequence: TGTGCCAGCAGTGAAGATACAGGCGGGGAGCTGTTTTTT. Its translation: CASSEDTGGELFF.

J is TRBJ1-1 and V is TRBV19; possibly TRBD1 for D (6 bases). The CDR3 contains 12 residues. Germline assignment: CDR1 LNHDA and CDR2 SQIVND (reference sequence). Trimming stripped 6 bases from V and 7 bases from J, with 12 bases between. CDR3 sequence: CASSEGHFEAFF. In DNA form, the CDR3 reads TGTGCCAGTAGCGAGGGACACTTTGAAGCTTTCTTT. Drawing the rest from reference TRBV19 and TRBJ1-1, the complete variable domain is DGGITQSPKYLFRKEGQNVTLSCEQNLNHDAMYWYRQDPGQGLRLIYYSQIVNDFQKGDIAEGYSVSREKKESFPLTVTSAQKNPTAFYLCASSEGHFEAFFGQGTRLTVV.

The chain combines TRBV27 with TRBJ2-7; possible D gene TRBD1, 6 bases. Trimming cost V 0 bases and J 1 base, with 7 bases left between them. The CDR3 loop spans 14 amino acids. Germline V gene sequence: CDR1 MNHEY, CDR2 SMNVEV (reference sequence). The CDR3 is CASSLSTGSYEQYF. The CDR3, as DNA: TGTGCCAGCAGTTTATCGACAGGTTCCTACGAGCAGTACTTC.

This sequence joins TRBV5-1 and TRBJ2-5; possible D gene TRBD2, 5 bases. V was pared by 2 bases and J by 5 bases, with 13 bases between. Germline loops: CDR1 SGHRS, CDR2 YFSETQ. The CDR3 is 14 residues long. CDR3 nucleotide sequence: TGCGCCAGCAGCTTAAACCTAGCCGAGGAGACCCAGTACTTC. It codes for CASSLNLAEETQYF.

This clone was found once. The CDR3 DNA is TGTGCCAGCAGCTTAAAACAGGGGGCCACTGAAGCTTTCTTT. This encodes CASSLKQGATEAFF. The chain couples TRBV7-9 to TRBJ1-1, with 9 bases aligning to TRBD1. This CDR3 region has 14 residues. Germline CDR1 and CDR2: SEHNR and FQNEAQ (reference sequence). J lost 4 bases, V lost 2 bases, and 2 bases had no gene match. The full variable domain, with the rest looked up from reference TRBV7-9 and TRBJ1-1, is DTGVSQNPRHKITKRGQNVTFRCDPISEHNRLYWYRQTLGQGPEFLTYFQNEAQLEKSRLLSDRFSAERPKGSFSTLEIQRTEQGDSAMYLCASSLKQGATEAFFGQGTRLTVV.

The V and J genes are TRBV18 and TRBJ1-1; weak D call: TRBD1 (5 bases). Germline CDR1 KGHSH, CDR2 LQKENI. Trimming shortened V by 6 bases and J by 6 bases, and 14 bases separated the two germline ends. The CDR3 sequence is 13 residues long. The CDR3 DNA reads as TGTGCCAGCTCTTGGGACGGGGGGGCTGAAGCTTTCTTT. Protein: CASSWDGGAEAFF.

The gene calls are TRBV18 and TRBJ2-7; TRBD2 matches at 9 bases. This CDR3 is 17 amino acids long. V lost 4 bases and J lost 2; bases outside the gene matches: 12. CDR1 is KGHSH and CDR2 is LQKENI in the germline V gene. CDR3 sequence (DNA): TGTGCCAGCTCACTCCGGGCCGCTAGCGGGGTTACCTACGAGCAGTACTTC. It yields the protein CASSLRAASGVTYEQYF.

This chain connects TRBV4-2 to TRBJ2-1, with TRBD1 matching 9 bases. V lost 2 bases, J lost 2 bases, and 1 base stayed unmatched. Germline V gene sequence: CDR1 LGHNA, CDR2 YNFKEQ. This CDR3 contains 15 residues. CDR3 sequence (DNA): TGTGCCAGCAGCCAAAGGGACAGGGCCTACAATGAGCAGTTCTTC. This codes for CASSQRDRAYNEQFF.

V gene TRBV7-9 combines with J gene TRBJ2-7; D call uncertain. This CDR3 is built from 13 residues. Germline loops: CDR1 SEHNR, CDR2 FQNEAQ (reference sequence). Trimming took 2 bases from V and 3 from J, leaving 8 bases between them. CDR3 amino acids: CASSLSVFYEQYF. The CDR3 DNA sequence: TGTGCCAGCAGCTTATCAGTGTTCTACGAGCAGTACTTC.

This clone came up once. V is TRBV30 and J is TRBJ2-1; tentative D call: TRBD2 (7 bases). The V and J ends lost 6 bases and 3 bases respectively, with 15 bases between them. The CDR3 totals 14 residues. From germline, CDR1 is GTSNPN and CDR2 SVGIG (reference sequence). This CDR3 reads CACTKGGSYNEQFF. CDR3 DNA: TGTGCCTGTACCAAGGGGGGGAGCTACAATGAGCAGTTCTTC.

Points on this clone: The germline gene is not matched at one end of the junction; a read error may be the cause. The rearrangement joins TRBV5-4 to TRBJ2-2; TRBD2 matches at 7 bases. This CDR3 region has 18 residues. Germline-derived CDR1 and CDR2 are SGHNT and YYREEE (reference sequence). The CDR3 nucleotides are TGTGCCAGTAGCTTGGCCCTCGGGACTAAAGCAGGCGCCGGGGAGCTGTTTTTT. This sequence encodes CASSLALGTKAGAGELFF.

The chain uses TRBV9 and TRBJ2-2; tentative D call: TRBD2 (6 bases). Looked up from germline, CDR1 is SGDLS and CDR2 is YYNGEE. This CDR3 has 14 residues. The V gene lost 3 bases and the J gene lost 0 bases, with 6 bases spanning the gap. The CDR3 here is CASSGTTNTGELFF. CDR3 nucleotide sequence: TGTGCCAGCAGCGGGACTACGAACACCGGGGAGCTGTTTTTT.

The CDR3 here is CASSELSRGTDTQYF. As DNA, the CDR3 is TGTGCCAGCAGTGAATTGTCACGGGGGACAGATACGCAGTATTTT. V and J are TRBV6-1 and TRBJ2-3, with a weak D call TRBD2 (6 bases). Trimming shortened V by 2 bases and J by 3 bases, and 12 bases separated the two germline ends. The CDR3 runs 15 residues. From germline, CDR1 is MNHNS and CDR2 SASEGT.

This clone was found once. CDR3 sequence: CASSIGRRVNPGGYTF. DNA of the CDR3: TGTGCCAGTAGTATAGGGCGGCGGGTCAACCCCGGAGGCTACACCTTC. The chain carries TRBV19 and TRBJ1-2; D is ambiguous. The CDR3 is made up of 16 amino acids. Germline loops: CDR1 LNHDA, CDR2 SQIVND (reference sequence). Between the trimmed V and J ends, which lost 1 base and 8 bases, there was a span of 20 bases. Full variable domain (missing parts from reference TRBV19 and TRBJ1-2): DGGITQSPKYLFRKEGQNVTLSCEQNLNHDAMYWYRQDPGQGLRLIYYSQIVNDFQKGDIAEGYSVSREKKESFPLTVTSAQKNPTAFYLCASSIGRRVNPGGYTFGSGTRLTVV.

DNA for the CDR3: TGTGCCAGTAGTATCCAGGGGGCGAACACCGGGGAGCTGTTTTTT. Its translation is CASSIQGANTGELFF. J is TRBJ2-2 and V is TRBV19, with TRBD1 matching 7 bases. Germline CDR1 is LNHDA and CDR2 is SQIVND (reference sequence). The CDR3 runs 15 residues. V shed 3 bases, J shed 0 bases, and the junction held 1 base outside the gene matches.

CDR3 residues: CASRGQGSYEQYF. The DNA for the CDR3 is TGTGCCAGCCGGGGACAGGGGTCTTACGAGCAGTACTTC. The chain uses TRBV5-4 and TRBJ2-7, with 10 nucleotides matching TRBD1. V lost 7 bases, J lost 4 bases, and 5 bases stayed unmatched. The germline V gene encodes CDR1 SGHNT and CDR2 YYREEE (reference sequence). This CDR3 is 13 amino acids long. The complete variable domain, with remaining parts taken from reference TRBV5-4 and TRBJ2-7, reads ETGVTQSPTHLIKTRGQQVTLRCSSQSGHNTVSWYQQALGQGPQFIFQYYREEENGRGNFPPRFSGLQFPNYSSELNVNALELDDSALYLCASRGQGSYEQYFGPGTRLTVT.

V is TRBV19 and J is TRBJ1-5; 7 bases map to TRBD1. CDR3 size: 14 residues. V trimming: 0 bases; J trimming: 11 bases; junction bases outside the gene matches: 7. From germline, CDR1 is LNHDA and CDR2 SQIVND (reference sequence). CDR3 loop: CASSIDTGAQSQHF. CDR3 nucleotides: TGTGCCAGTAGTATAGATACAGGGGCACAGTCCCAGCATTTT.

The chain couples TRBV9 to TRBJ2-7; the D is unclear. This CDR3 has 13 amino acids. CDR1 and CDR2 (germline): SGDLS, YYNGEE. The V end lost 0 bases, the J end lost 6 bases, and 10 bases lay between the germline ends. The CDR3 region has the DNA TGTGCCAGCAGCGTAGATCCCCAGTCCGAGCAGTACTTC. Its translation is CASSVDPQSEQYF.

The chain combines TRBV11-3 with TRBJ1-4; 8 nucleotides agree with TRBD1. CDR3 length: 17 residues. From germline, CDR1 is SGHNT and CDR2 YENEEA. V lost 5 bases and J lost 4; bases outside the gene matches: 12. CDR3 sequence: CASSLDRGDKDNEKLFF. CDR3 coding DNA: TGTGCCAGCAGCCTTGACAGGGGAGATAAAGATAATGAAAAACTGTTTTTT.

The chain links TRBV30 to TRBJ2-4, with D unresolved. This CDR3 spans 13 amino acids. Germline values: CDR1 GTSNPN, CDR2 SVGIG (reference sequence). Trimming removed 0 bases from V and 9 bases from J, with 12 bases in between. CDR3: CAWSVQGRFIQYF. CDR3 nucleotide sequence: TGTGCCTGGAGTGTACAAGGCAGGTTCATTCAGTACTTC.

The chain is built from TRBV9 and TRBJ2-1; TRBD1 aligns across 8 bases. Trimming removed 3 bases from V and 0 bases from J; junction bases left unmatched: 2. The CDR3 length is 15 residues. CDR1 and CDR2 from the germline V gene are SGDLS and YYNGEE. This CDR3 reads CASSADRGSYNEQFF. The DNA of the CDR3 is TGTGCCAGCAGCGCAGACAGGGGCTCCTACAATGAGCAGTTCTTC.

The gene calls are TRBV5-1 and TRBJ2-7; 10 bases are a match to TRBD2. The V gene's germline CDR1 is SGHRS and CDR2 YFSETQ. CDR3 length equals 16 residues. J was trimmed by 4 bases and V by 3 bases; bases with no gene match: 10. CDR3 residues: CASSSFVAGGRYEQYF. In DNA form, the CDR3 reads TGCGCCAGCAGCTCCTTCGTAGCGGGAGGTCGGTACGAGCAGTACTTC.